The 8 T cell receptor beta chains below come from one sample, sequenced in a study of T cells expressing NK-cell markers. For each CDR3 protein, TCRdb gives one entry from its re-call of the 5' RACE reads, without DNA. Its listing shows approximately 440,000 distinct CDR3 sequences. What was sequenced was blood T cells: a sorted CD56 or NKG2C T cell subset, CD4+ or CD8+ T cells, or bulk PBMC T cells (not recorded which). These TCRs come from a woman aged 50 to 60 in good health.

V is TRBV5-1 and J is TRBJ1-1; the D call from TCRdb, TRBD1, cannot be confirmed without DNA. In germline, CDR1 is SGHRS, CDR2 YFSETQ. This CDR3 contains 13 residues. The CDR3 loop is CASGDRGRAEAFF.

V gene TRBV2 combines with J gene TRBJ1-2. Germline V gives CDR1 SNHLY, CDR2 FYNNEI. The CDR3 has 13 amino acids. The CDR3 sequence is CASVMEINYGYTF. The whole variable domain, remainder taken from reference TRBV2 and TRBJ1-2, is EPEVTQTPSHQVTQMGQEVILRCVPISNHLYFYWYRQILGQKVEFLVSFYNNEISEKSEIFDDQFSVERPDGSNFTLKIRSTKLEDSAMYFCASVMEINYGYTFGSGTRLTVV.

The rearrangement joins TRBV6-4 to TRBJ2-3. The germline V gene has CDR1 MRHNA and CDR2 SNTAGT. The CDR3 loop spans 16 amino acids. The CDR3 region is CASSDSMLAGTDTQYF.

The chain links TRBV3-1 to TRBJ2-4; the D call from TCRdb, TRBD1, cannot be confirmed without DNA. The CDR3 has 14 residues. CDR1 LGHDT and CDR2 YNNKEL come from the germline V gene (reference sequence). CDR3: CASSLGGARPIQYF.

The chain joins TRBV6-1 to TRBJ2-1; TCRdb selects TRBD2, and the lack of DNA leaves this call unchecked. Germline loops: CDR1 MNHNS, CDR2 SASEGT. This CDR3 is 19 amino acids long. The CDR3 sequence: CASSEGTSGFLSSYNEQFF.

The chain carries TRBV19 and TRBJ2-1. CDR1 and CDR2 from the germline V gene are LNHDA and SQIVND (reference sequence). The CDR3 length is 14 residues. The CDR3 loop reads CASSIVGGYGEQFF.

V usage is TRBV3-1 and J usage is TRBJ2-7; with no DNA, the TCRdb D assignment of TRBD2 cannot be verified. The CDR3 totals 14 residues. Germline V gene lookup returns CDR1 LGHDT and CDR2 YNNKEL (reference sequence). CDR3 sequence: CASTPGLLGNEQYF.

The CDR3: CAWSPTGTEQFF. The genes are TRBV30 and TRBJ2-1; TCRdb names TRBD1, which stays unverified in the absence of DNA. The CDR3 spans 12 residues. Germline CDR1 and CDR2: GTSNPN and SVGIG (reference sequence).